Listed below are T cell receptor beta chains from one sample, sequenced in a study of blood T cell repertoires in COVID-19. Assay: immunoSEQ multiplex PCR; the TCRdb copy retains only in-frame clones and omits some. This table holds a few hundred thousand clones, 85% found once. Source material: peripheral blood. All receptors derive from a woman aged 18-29 years with acute or convalescent COVID-19. Both conserved end residues are trimmed from each CDR3. D genes are given only for firm matches.

TRBD2 | TRBV15 | ATSRDPGGSQETQY
NA | TRBV2 | ASSEGRGFTEAF
TRBD1 | TRBV29-1 | SVDPGTATNTGELF
TRBD1 | TRBV5-1 | ASSLGQSNYGYT
TRBD1 | TRBV6-5 | ASSRDRANTIY
NA | TRBV19 | ASRLHEPTFPSNQPQH
TRBD1 | TRBV5-4 | ASSGGSPGGSGYT
NA | TRBV7-6 | ASSLTGNTEAF
NA | TRBV9 | ASSEGGTNQPQH
NA | TRBV5-1 | ASSLAGTTDQPQH
TRBD2 | TRBV9 | ASSVEAGGIYNEQF
TRBD1 | TRBV5-1 | ASSRRDRGKYEQY
NA | TRBV27 | ATRQGSFNSPLH
NA | TRBV4-2 | ASSQGMREAHEQY
NA | TRBV15 | ATSLTATREAF
NA | TRBV9 | ASSVETGMTIY
NA | TRBV18 | ASSPPSAGFSYNSPLH
NA | TRBV5-4 | ASSLDVNQPQH
TRBD2 | TRBV7-8 | ASSLAGTSGRESYEQY
TRBD1 | TRBV6-1 | ASSEAETGGTDTQY
NA | TRBV2 | ASRMNSGTEAF
TRBD2 | TRBV5-1 | ASTLAGKETQY
NA | TRBV10-3 | AISEKAPRGANYGYT
TRBD1 | TRBV5-1 | ASSEAPQGAGYGYT
TRBD2 | TRBV10-3 | AIGGGIGEQY
NA | TRBV4-1 | ASSHPPSSDNEQF